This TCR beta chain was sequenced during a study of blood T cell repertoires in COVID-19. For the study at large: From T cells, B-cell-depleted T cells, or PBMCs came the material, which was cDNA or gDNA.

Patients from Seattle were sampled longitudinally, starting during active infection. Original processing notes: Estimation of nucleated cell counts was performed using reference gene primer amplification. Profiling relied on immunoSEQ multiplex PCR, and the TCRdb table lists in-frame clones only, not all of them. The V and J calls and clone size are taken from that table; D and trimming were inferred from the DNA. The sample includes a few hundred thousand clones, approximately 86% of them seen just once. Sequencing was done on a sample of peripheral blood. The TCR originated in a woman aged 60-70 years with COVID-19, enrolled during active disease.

The CDR3 DNA follows: TGTGCCACCAACGACAGGGGTAGTCGATCAACTAATGAAAAACTGTTTTTT. Its protein product is CATNDRGSRSTNEKLFF. The chain carries TRBV19 and TRBJ1-4, with TRBD1 matching 8 bases. Germline-derived CDR1 and CDR2 are LNHDA and SQIVND (reference sequence). This CDR3 contains 17 residues. V lost 10 bases to trimming and J lost 0 bases; unmatched junction nucleotides: 13.